This T cell receptor (beta chain) comes out of a study of blood T cell repertoires in COVID-19. Study details: Acute and convalescent COVID-19 samples came from the United States, Italy and Spain.

Two negative PCRs, clearance, or symptom resolution were required of recovered Cohort 3 donors. Per the germline V gene, CDR1 is GTSNPN and CDR2 is SVGIG (reference sequence). CDR3 length: 13 residues. V shed 3 bases and J 6 bases; nucleotides not matched to a gene: 4. The table came from immunoSEQ multiplex PCR; TCRdb's copy has only in-frame clones and leaves some out. The top ten hold about 6% of the sample, which has 250,000 to 350,000 clones, 70% to 90% seen once. The sequencing input was PBMCs or T cells enriched from blood (not recorded which). The clonotype comes from a woman aged 25-40 years who had recovered from COVID-19. This chain joins TRBV30 and TRBJ2-2, with 7 positions matching TRBD1. The CDR3 region has the DNA TGTGCCTGGAGGCCACAGGGGTCCGGGGAGCTGTTTTTT. Amino acids: CAWRPQGSGELFF.